The entry that follows covers one T cell receptor beta chain sequence. This sample was taken from a study of cytomegalovirus exposure and HLA in healthy donors. PCR employed 60 Vbeta and 13 Jbeta primers. Sequencing was performed with immunoSEQ multiplex PCR; in TCRdb, only in-frame clones are kept and a portion is missing. The sample contains some 150,000 clones, 70% to 80% of which appear only once. The sequencing sample was made of PBMCs. This clonotype was obtained from a woman in her sixties or seventies in good health and CMV-seropositive.

CDR3 sequence reads: CASRTGTGDEKLFF. CDR3 sequence (DNA): TGCGCCAGCAGAACCGGGACAGGAGATGAAAAACTGTTTTTT. V gene TRBV5-1 combines with J gene TRBJ1-4, with 8 positions matching TRBD1. The junction had 6 bases not matched to a gene; V was cut back by 5 bases and J by 6 bases. From germline, CDR1 is SGHRS and CDR2 YFSETQ. The CDR3 sequence is 14 residues long.